A single sample gave rise to the 9 T cell receptor beta chains below, sequenced in a study of blood T cells in healthy people across ages. The second PCR ran roughly 7 to 11 cycles with a sample-barcoded 5' primer and J-beta primers. TCRdb independently ran MiXCR on the 5' RACE reads; one entry per CDR3 protein. Among 1.5 million to 2 million distinct CDR3 sequences listed, 49% were seen once. The source material was blood. The origin of the receptors is a woman between 40 and 50 years old in good health.

This clonotype was observed a few times. This rearrangement joins TRBV28 to TRBJ1-4; possibly TRBD1 for D (6 bases). The CDR3 contains 12 residues. V was clipped by 3 bases and J by 8 bases, with 7 bases between them. The V gene's germline CDR1 is MDHEN and CDR2 SYDVKM. The CDR3 DNA is TGTGCCAGCAGTTTTGGACAGGAAAAACTGTTTTTT. This translates into CASSFGQEKLFF.

The sample holds a few counts of this clonotype. The chain joins TRBV20-1 to TRBJ2-1; D gene uncertain. There are 14 residues in the CDR3. Germline loops: CDR1 DFQATT, CDR2 SNEGSKA (reference sequence). The V and J ends lost 2 bases and 3 bases respectively, with 11 bases between them. Here the CDR3 reads CSARPRTGYNEQFF. The CDR3 DNA reads TGCAGTGCTAGACCTCGGACGGGCTACAATGAGCAGTTCTTC.

This clonotype has only a few counts. The CDR3 loop reads CASSPRAVITDTQYF. The DNA for the CDR3 is TGTGCCAGCAGCCCACGGGCCGTGATAACAGATACGCAGTATTTT. The chain carries TRBV13 and TRBJ2-3; no clear D. The germline gives CDR1 PRHDT, CDR2 FYEKMQ (reference sequence). With 5 bases removed from V and 3 bases from J, the gap between germline ends came to 15 bases. The CDR3 extends over 15 amino acids. The full variable domain, rest sourced from reference TRBV13 and TRBJ2-3, is AAGVIQSPRHLIKEKRETATLKCYPIPRHDTVYWYQQGPGQDPQFLISFYEKMQSDKGSIPDRFSAQQFSDYHSELNMSSLELGDSALYFCASSPRAVITDTQYFGPGTRLTVL.

This clonotype was seen only a few times. V usage is TRBV27 and J usage is TRBJ2-7; the D is unclear. V was clipped by 6 bases and J by 3 bases, with 6 bases between them. The CDR3 loop spans 11 amino acids. Germline CDR1 is MNHEY and CDR2 is SMNVEV (reference sequence). In nucleotides, the CDR3 is TGTGCCAGCAGGCGAAACTACGAGCAGTACTTC. Protein sequence: CASRRNYEQYF.

This sequence joins TRBV20-1 and TRBJ2-1; the D gene is possibly TRBD1 (6 bases). The CDR3 runs 15 residues. Deletions cut 0 bases from V and 1 base from J, with 10 bases between. Germline CDR1 DFQATT, CDR2 SNEGSKA (reference sequence). The CDR3 loop reads CSAREGAVSYNEQFF. CDR3 in DNA: TGCAGTGCTAGAGAGGGGGCGGTGTCCTACAATGAGCAGTTCTTC.

This chain links TRBV20-1 with TRBJ2-1; 11 bases map to TRBD1. V dropped 7 bases and J dropped 7; count of bases not matched to a gene: 12. This CDR3 contains 15 residues. Germline V gene sequence: CDR1 DFQATT, CDR2 SNEGSKA (reference sequence). The CDR3 loop is CSDLDPGQGGNEQFF. Here the CDR3 DNA reads TGCAGTGACCTAGACCCGGGACAGGGGGGAAATGAGCAGTTCTTC.

The V call is TRBV7-2, the J call TRBJ2-4; TRBD1 matches at 11 bases. The length of the CDR3 is 15 residues. J lost 7 bases, V lost 3 bases, and 5 bases had no gene match. The germline gives CDR1 SGHTA, CDR2 FQGNSA. The CDR3 sequence is CASSLRGDRGNIQYF. CDR3 DNA sequence: TGTGCCAGCAGCTTGCGGGGGGACAGGGGGAACATTCAGTACTTC.

The CDR3 is CATSGGTGRGEQFF. The CDR3 DNA sequence: TGTGCCACCTCAGGGGGGACAGGGAGAGGAGAGCAGTTCTTC. The chain joins TRBV10-3 to TRBJ2-1; 9 bases agree with TRBD1. CDR1 and CDR2 (germline): ENHRY, SYGVKD. J was trimmed by 10 bases and V by 10 bases; bases with no gene match: 14. The CDR3 has 14 residues.

The gene calls are TRBV4-1 and TRBJ1-2; D is perhaps TRBD1 (6 bases). The V end lost 2 bases, the J end lost 3 bases, and 16 bases lay between the germline ends. CDR1 MGHRA and CDR2 YSYEKL come from the germline V gene. The CDR3 has 16 amino acids. CDR3 nucleotides: TGCGCCAGCAGCCAATCGGACAGACCGCGGGACTATGGCTACACCTTC. Translating it yields CASSQSDRPRDYGYTF.